This T cell receptor beta chain was observed in a study of T cell responses to AZD1222 COVID-19 vaccine. The assay was immunoSEQ multiplex PCR, and TCRdb's table has in-frame clones only and misses some. This sample has 130,000 or so clones, with 75% to 90% found just once. The sequencing used peripheral blood, collected on day 0 of AZD1222 vaccination. The clonotype originates from an adult in good health.

The CDR3 reads CASSQEAGAGNTGELFF. Here the CDR3 DNA reads TGCGCCAGCAGCCAAGAGGCCGGTGCGGGGAACACCGGGGAGCTGTTTTTT. V gene TRBV4-3 combines with J gene TRBJ2-2; D might be TRBD2 (5 bases). The CDR3 consists of 17 residues. The V and J ends lost 0 bases and 1 base respectively, with 12 bases between them. Germline-derived CDR1 and CDR2 are LGHNA and YSLEER.